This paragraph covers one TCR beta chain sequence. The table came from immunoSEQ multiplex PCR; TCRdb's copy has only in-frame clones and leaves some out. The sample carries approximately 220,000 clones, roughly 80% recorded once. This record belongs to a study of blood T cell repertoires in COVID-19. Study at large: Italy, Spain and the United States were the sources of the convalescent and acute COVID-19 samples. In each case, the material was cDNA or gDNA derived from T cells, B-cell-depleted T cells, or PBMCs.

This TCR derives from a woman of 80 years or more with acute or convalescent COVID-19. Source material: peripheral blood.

CDR3 protein: CASSTGQQETQYF. The CDR3 DNA follows: TGTGCCAGCAGCACTGGACAGCAAGAGACCCAGTACTTC. The chain is built from TRBV5-4 and TRBJ2-5, with D possibly being TRBD1 (6 bases). Germline V gene lookup returns CDR1 SGHNT and CDR2 YYREEE (reference sequence). The CDR3 has 13 amino acids. The germline V and J ends were trimmed by 4 bases and 2 bases, with 9 bases remaining between them. Variable domain in full (rest from reference TRBV5-4 and TRBJ2-5): ETGVTQSPTHLIKTRGQQVTLRCSSQSGHNTVSWYQQALGQGPQFIFQYYREEENGRGNFPPRFSGLQFPNYSSELNVNALELDDSALYLCASSTGQQETQYFGPGTRLLVL.